The 31 T cell receptor beta chains below were found in one sample sequenced in a study of blood T cell repertoires in COVID-19. Produced via immunoSEQ multiplex PCR; TCRdb's table is partial and in-frame only. The repertoire holds some 190,000 clones, 70% to 90% seen once, with 1% to 1.4% in the top ten. The sample taken for sequencing was peripheral blood. The origin of the receptors is a man aged 25-45 years with acute or convalescent COVID-19.

The chain uses TRBV7-9 and TRBJ1-5; unclear D gene. Deletions cut 8 bases from V and 7 bases from J, with 24 bases between. CDR3 size: 16 residues. Germline-derived CDR1 and CDR2 are SEHNR and FQNEAQ (reference sequence). This CDR3 is CASSTSGPPGSQPQHF. The CDR3 DNA follows: TGTGCCAGCTCCACTTCCGGCCCCCCGGGGTCCCAGCCCCAGCATTTT. Together with reference TRBV7-9 and TRBJ1-5, the CDR3 gives the full variable domain: DTGVSQNPRHKITKRGQNVTFRCDPISEHNRLYWYRQTLGQGPEFLTYFQNEAQLEKSRLLSDRFSAERPKGSFSTLEIQRTEQGDSAMYLCASSTSGPPGSQPQHFGDGTRLSIL.

The chain has TRBV7-6 and TRBJ2-1; weak D call: TRBD1 (6 bases). V lost 1 base to trimming and J lost 4 bases, with 20 bases between them. This CDR3 has 18 residues. Germline values: CDR1 SGHVS, CDR2 FNYEAQ. The CDR3 DNA is TGTGCCAGCAGCTTAGTCAAAGCCCAGGGGACGATTTACAATGAGCAGTTCTTC. Translation: CASSLVKAQGTIYNEQFF.

This clone was found once. V is TRBV28 and J is TRBJ2-3; possible D gene TRBD1, 6 bases. CDR3 length equals 15 residues. In germline, CDR1 is MDHEN, CDR2 SYDVKM. V was clipped by 5 bases and J by 2 bases, with 14 bases between them. CDR3 sequence reads: CASSDRGFNTDTQYF. The CDR3 DNA sequence: TGTGCCAGCAGTGATAGGGGGTTTAACACAGATACGCAGTATTTT.

The sample holds one count of this clone. The chain joins TRBV3-1 (or the pseudogene TRBV3-2) to TRBJ2-2; D perhaps matches TRBD1 (6 bases). The V gene's germline CDR1 is LGHDT and CDR2 YNNKEL (reference sequence). This CDR3 has 15 amino acids. Trimming cost V 6 bases and J 5 bases, with 16 bases left between them. CDR3 sequence: CASSLTGTPTGELFF. CDR3 nucleotides: TGTGCCAGCAGTCTAACCGGGACACCGACCGGGGAGCTGTTTTTT.

Comments on this clone: The junction departs from the called germline gene at one end, perhaps through a read error. This chain uses TRBV6-5 with TRBJ2-1; 7 bases align to TRBD2. Germline V gene data show CDR1 as MNHEY and CDR2 as SVGAGI. The CDR3 runs 12 residues. The CDR3 here is CASSIGTTIILF. In nucleotides, the CDR3 is TGTGCCAGCAGCATAGGGACTACTATCATTCTCTTC.

This clone was observed a few times. The chain carries TRBV3-1 (or the pseudogene TRBV3-2) and TRBJ1-3; 7 bases are shared with TRBD1. This CDR3 spans 16 amino acids. V was clipped by 0 bases and J by 3 bases; unmatched bases: 5. The germline gives CDR1 LGHDT, CDR2 YNNKEL (reference sequence). The CDR3: CASSQDLGGNGNTIYF. CDR3 DNA: TGTGCCAGCAGCCAAGATTTAGGGGGCAATGGAAACACCATATATTTT.

This chain joins TRBV4-1 and TRBJ1-6, with D possibly TRBD1 on 6 matching bases. The CDR3 is 13 residues long. Trimming stripped 7 bases from V and 9 bases from J, with 13 bases between. Germline V CDR1 and CDR2: MGHRA, YSYEKL. The CDR3 nucleotides read TGCGCCAGCACCTCCGAACAGGGTTCACCCCTCCACTTT. As protein: CASTSEQGSPLHF.

This clone has a single count. The CDR3 DNA follows: TGTGCCAGCAGTAGACAGGGCCCCTACGAGCAGTACTTC. Translating it yields CASSRQGPYEQYF. The J gene is TRBJ2-7, the V gene TRBV28; TRBD1 aligns across 7 bases. The CDR3 contains 13 residues. V lost 5 bases, J lost 2 bases, and 3 bases stayed unmatched. Germline V lookup: CDR1 MDHEN, CDR2 SYDVKM.

V and J are TRBV5-4 and TRBJ2-1; the D gene is possibly TRBD1 (5 bases). V was trimmed by 0 bases and J by 11 bases, leaving 18 bases between them. The germline V gene has CDR1 SGHNT and CDR2 YYREEE (reference sequence). This CDR3 is 15 amino acids long. CDR3 protein: CASSLETGGPGKQFF. The CDR3 bases are TGTGCCAGCAGCTTGGAAACGGGTGGCCCAGGGAAGCAGTTCTTC.

V is TRBV28 and J is TRBJ1-5; weak D call: TRBD1 (6 bases). The CDR3 sequence is 17 residues long. Trimming took off 2 bases at V and 6 bases at J, with 20 bases between the two ends. Germline assignment: CDR1 MDHEN and CDR2 SYDVKM. CDR3 sequence reads: CASSLTWGTGLTQPQHF. The CDR3 DNA sequence: TGTGCCAGCAGTTTAACATGGGGAACAGGGCTTACTCAGCCCCAGCATTTT.

The gene calls are TRBV2 and TRBJ1-5; D is perhaps TRBD1 (5 bases). Germline CDR1 SNHLY, CDR2 FYNNEI. CDR3 length: 15 amino acids. The V end lost 6 bases, the J end lost 0 bases, and 12 bases lay between the germline ends. The CDR3 protein is CASRVTVYSNQPQHF. CDR3 DNA sequence: TGTGCCAGCAGGGTGACAGTCTATAGCAATCAGCCCCAGCATTTT.

A word on this clone: The junction differs from germline at one of its ends, possibly a read error. The chain is built from TRBV28 and TRBJ1-4, with D perhaps TRBD1 (6 bases). The CDR3 has 16 amino acids. Per germline, CDR1 MDHEN and CDR2 SYDVKM. CDR3 coding DNA: TGTGCCAGCAGTGTATGGGTTTCAGGGGTGAACGAAAAACTGTTTTTT. It is translated as CASSVWVSGVNEKLFF.

This chain uses TRBV2 with TRBJ1-5; 9 nucleotides agree with TRBD1. The CDR3 is 14 amino acids. Germline CDR1 SNHLY, CDR2 FYNNEI. Trimming cost V 6 bases and J 6 bases; bases outside gene matches: 6. DNA of the CDR3: TGTGCCAGCAGGGGACAGGGTGTGAGTCAGCCCCAGCATTTT. This gives the protein CASRGQGVSQPQHF.

V gene TRBV19 combines with J gene TRBJ2-3, with TRBD2 as a possible D gene (6 bases). Per germline, CDR1 LNHDA and CDR2 SQIVND (reference sequence). The CDR3 extends over 15 amino acids. The germline V and J ends were trimmed by 9 bases and 2 bases, with 18 bases remaining between them. The CDR3 spells CASAPAGLDTDTQYF. CDR3 bases: TGTGCCAGCGCCCCGGCGGGATTAGACACAGATACGCAGTATTTT.

This sequence joins TRBV19 and TRBJ2-3, with a weak D call TRBD1 (6 bases). This CDR3 is 13 amino acids long. With 7 bases removed from V and 4 bases from J, the gap between germline ends came to 12 bases. Germline CDR1 reads LNHDA; CDR2 reads SQIVND (reference sequence). CDR3 in amino acids: CASTTDSSDTQYF. Written as DNA, the CDR3 is TGTGCCAGTACCACGGACAGTTCAGATACGCAGTATTTT.

V usage is TRBV11-2 and J usage is TRBJ1-1; D uncertain. V shed 3 bases and J shed 6 bases, with 11 bases lying between them. CDR3 size: 13 residues. Germline V gene sequence: CDR1 SGHAT, CDR2 FQNNGV. DNA of the CDR3: TGTGCCAGCAGCTTCTCCATACGGGCTGAAGCTTTCTTT. This codes for CASSFSIRAEAFF. The whole variable domain, filled in from reference TRBV11-2 and TRBJ1-1, reads EAGVAQSPRYKIIEKRQSVAFWCNPISGHATLYWYQQILGQGPKLLIQFQNNGVVDDSQLPKDRFSAERLKGVDSTLKIQPAKLEDSAVYLCASSFSIRAEAFFGQGTRLTVV.

This clone was found a few times. The V call is TRBV18, the J call TRBJ1-2; a weak D match, TRBD1 (5 bases). The CDR3 consists of 12 residues. Trimming left V 6 bases short and J 6 bases short, with 11 bases between. The germline V gene has CDR1 KGHSH and CDR2 LQKENI. The CDR3: CASSPRADGYTF. Written as DNA, the CDR3 is TGTGCCAGCTCCCCCAGGGCGGATGGCTACACCTTC.

The chain carries TRBV19 and TRBJ1-5; TRBD1 is a possible D gene (5 bases). Trimming stripped 7 bases from V and 7 bases from J, with 14 bases between. Germline CDR1 reads LNHDA; CDR2 reads SQIVND (reference sequence). CDR3 size: 13 residues. The CDR3 nucleotides are TGTGCCAGTATGTTCGGGACTTGGCAGCCCCAGCATTTT. Its translation is CASMFGTWQPQHF. Drawing the rest from reference TRBV19 and TRBJ1-5, the complete variable domain is DGGITQSPKYLFRKEGQNVTLSCEQNLNHDAMYWYRQDPGQGLRLIYYSQIVNDFQKGDIAEGYSVSREKKESFPLTVTSAQKNPTAFYLCASMFGTWQPQHFGDGTRLSIL.

The chain recombines TRBV19 with TRBJ2-7; a weak D match, TRBD1 (5 bases). This CDR3 has 11 residues. Per the germline V gene, CDR1 is LNHDA and CDR2 is SQIVND (reference sequence). CDR3 DNA sequence: TGTGCTACTGGGGCGCCCTACGAGCAGTACTTC. It translates to CATGAPYEQYF.

The chain has TRBV7-9 and TRBJ1-1; D is possibly TRBD1 (5 bases). Per germline, CDR1 SEHNR and CDR2 FQNEAQ (reference sequence). The CDR3 has 15 residues. The V and J ends lost 5 bases and 5 bases respectively, with 18 bases between them. The CDR3 reads CASSHLEQGGTEAFF. DNA of the CDR3: TGTGCCAGCAGCCATTTGGAGCAGGGTGGGACTGAAGCTTTCTTT.

V gene TRBV19 combines with J gene TRBJ1-5; perhaps TRBD1 as D (6 bases). V gave up 5 bases and J gave up 7 bases, with 18 bases separating them. The CDR3 runs 15 residues. Germline lookup yields CDR1 LNHDA and CDR2 SQIVND (reference sequence). CDR3: CASSVRGGAKQPQHF. CDR3 nucleotide sequence: TGTGCCAGTAGTGTCCGGGGGGGCGCGAAGCAGCCCCAGCATTTT.

CDR3 sequence (DNA): TGTGCCAGCAGTTTAAAGGGACAGCCGAACACCGGGGAGCTGTTTTTT. This encodes CASSLKGQPNTGELFF. V usage is TRBV28 and J usage is TRBJ2-2; 7 bases align to TRBD1. With V trimmed by 2 bases and J by 0 bases, 3 bases remained unmatched. The length of the CDR3 is 16 residues. In germline, CDR1 is MDHEN, CDR2 SYDVKM.

This clone was found once. The chain is built from TRBV18 and TRBJ1-1; a possible D gene is TRBD1 (6 bases). Trimming took 3 bases from V and 6 from J, leaving 17 bases between them. Germline lookup yields CDR1 KGHSH and CDR2 LQKENI. The CDR3 extends over 15 amino acids. The CDR3 loop is CASSPVKTGLAEAFF. DNA for the CDR3: TGTGCCAGCTCACCTGTTAAAACAGGGCTTGCTGAAGCTTTCTTT.

J is TRBJ1-4 and V is TRBV12-5, with D possibly matching TRBD1 (6 bases). The length of the CDR3 is 15 residues. Trimming pared 5 bases from V and 6 bases from J, leaving 16 bases between. CDR1 is LGHNT and CDR2 is FRNRAP in the germline V gene. Here the CDR3 DNA reads TGTGCTAGTGGTCCGGATCAGGGGTTGCATGAAAAACTGTTTTTT. Amino acid sequence: CASGPDQGLHEKLFF.

J is TRBJ1-2 and V is TRBV19, with a possible D match to TRBD1 (6 bases). CDR3 length: 12 residues. Germline assignment: CDR1 LNHDA and CDR2 SQIVND (reference sequence). The V gene lost 11 bases and the J gene lost 2 bases, with 12 bases spanning the gap. CDR3 bases: TGTGCCGCCTACAGGGTGAACTATGGCTACACCTTC. This sequence encodes CAAYRVNYGYTF.

This clone came up once. The chain links TRBV27 to TRBJ1-2; D may be TRBD1 (6 bases). V dropped 0 bases and J dropped 8 bases, with 13 bases sitting between them. The CDR3 extends over 14 amino acids. CDR1 and CDR2 (germline): MNHEY, SMNVEV (reference sequence). The CDR3 sequence is CASSLSGRGGGYTF. CDR3 DNA sequence: TGTGCCAGCAGTTTATCTGGCAGGGGTGGAGGCTACACCTTC.

The CDR3 region has the DNA TGTGCCACCAGCTGGAGCACCGGGGAGCTGTTTTTT. Translation: CATSWSTGELFF. The rearrangement joins TRBV24-1 to TRBJ2-2, with D unresolved. Trimming cost V 7 bases and J 4 bases, with 6 bases left between them. This CDR3 is built from 12 residues. The V gene's germline CDR1 is KGHDR and CDR2 SFDVKD.

This chain connects TRBV18 to TRBJ2-5; 8 bases are a match to TRBD1. The CDR3 runs 15 residues. Germline V gene data show CDR1 as KGHSH and CDR2 as LQKENI. Germline trimming cut 5 bases from V and 5 bases from J; bases unmatched to any gene: 10. DNA for the CDR3: TGTGCCAGCTCATCGCGACAGGGGCCCGGGGAGACCCAGTACTTC. It specifies CASSSRQGPGETQYF.

The rearrangement uses TRBV7-9 and TRBJ1-4; 8 positions agree with TRBD1. This CDR3 comprises 14 residues. Germline-derived CDR1 and CDR2 are SEHNR and FQNEAQ (reference sequence). Trimming cost V 5 bases and J 4 bases; bases outside gene matches: 3. CDR3 region: CASSLGQVNEKLFF. For the CDR3, the DNA is TGTGCCAGCAGCCTGGGACAGGTTAATGAAAAACTGTTTTTT.

This chain joins TRBV9 and TRBJ2-2; D gene ambiguous. The CDR3 spans 14 residues. The germline CDR1 and CDR2 sequences are SGDLS and YYNGEE. Trimming stripped 4 bases from V and 3 bases from J, with 10 bases between. The CDR3 DNA reads TGTGCCAGCAGCCCCATCTTAGACACCGGGGAGCTGTTTTTT. Amino acid sequence: CASSPILDTGELFF.

This clone was seen a single time. V usage is TRBV10-3 and J usage is TRBJ1-1; no reliable D call. CDR1 is ENHRY and CDR2 is SYGVKD in the germline V gene. V lost 10 bases and J lost 4, with 10 bases in between. The CDR3 length is 11 residues. The CDR3 sequence is CATQATTEAFF. The DNA of the CDR3 is TGTGCCACCCAGGCGACCACTGAAGCTTTCTTT.